This T cell receptor beta chain was obtained from a study of blood T cell repertoires in COVID-19. Looking at the study overall: Specimens from acute and convalescent COVID-19 originated in the United States, Italy and Spain. Sources were T cells, B-cell-depleted T cells, or PBMCs; the material itself was cDNA or gDNA.

Remarks on this clone: A much more abundant neighbour one base away suggests this may be a read error. The same CDR3 arises from other DNA sequences in this sample as well.

Profiled with immunoSEQ multiplex PCR; TCRdb holds only in-frame clones, not every one. The table has 110,000 or so clones, 75% to 90% seen once. The TCR comes from a woman in her 40s with acute or convalescent COVID-19. What was sequenced was peripheral blood.

CDR3 region: CASSQQDRFGQYF. CDR3 bases: TGTGCCAGCAGCCAACAGGACAGGTTCGGGCAGTACTTC. This chain connects TRBV3-1 (or the pseudogene TRBV3-2) to TRBJ2-7; 7 bases line up with TRBD1. With V trimmed by 2 bases and J by 9 bases, 7 bases remained unmatched. This CDR3 has 13 residues. Germline CDR1 reads LGHDT; CDR2 reads YNNKEL (reference sequence).